Included here is one TCR beta chain sequence, with context. Its antigen is as yet unknown. It was with a sample-barcoded 5' primer and a J-beta primer mix that a second PCR of roughly 6 to 11 cycles was run. TCRdb ran MiXCR on the 5' RACE reads and lists one entry per CDR3 protein. The table shows 800,000 or so distinct CDR3 sequences, with 25% occurring only once. These data are taken from a study of blood T cells in healthy people across ages. Study conclusions and caveats: Roughly linearly, TCR beta diversity per million T cells fell as age increased.

The donors, aged roughly 6 to 90, were healthy Caucasians from Russia. There are 14 residues in the CDR3. The V end was cut by 5 bases, the J end by 0 bases, with 5 bases between. CDR1 and CDR2 from the germline V gene are SGHAT and FQNNGV. This sample was also put to use in a study of T cells of mothers and their children. That study adds: A few mothers and their six children, all healthy Caucasians, donated.

The source is a boy aged 10-17 years in good health. V and J are TRBV11-2 and TRBJ1-6; D not certain. Sequenced material: blood. The CDR3 protein is CASSGSSYNSPLHF. The DNA of the CDR3 is TGTGCCAGCAGCGGGAGCTCCTATAATTCACCCCTCCACTTT.